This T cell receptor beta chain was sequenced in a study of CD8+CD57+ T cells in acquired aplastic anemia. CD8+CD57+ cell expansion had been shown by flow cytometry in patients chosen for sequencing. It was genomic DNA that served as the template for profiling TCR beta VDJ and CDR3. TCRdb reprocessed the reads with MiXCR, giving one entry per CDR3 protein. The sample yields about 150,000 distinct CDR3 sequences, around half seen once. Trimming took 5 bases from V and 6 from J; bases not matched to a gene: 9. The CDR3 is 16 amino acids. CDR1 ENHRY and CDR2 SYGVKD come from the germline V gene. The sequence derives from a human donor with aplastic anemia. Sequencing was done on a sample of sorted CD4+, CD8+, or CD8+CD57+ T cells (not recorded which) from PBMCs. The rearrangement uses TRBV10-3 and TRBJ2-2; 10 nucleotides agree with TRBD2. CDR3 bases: TGTGCCATCAGTCCTAGCGGGAGTAAGGTGGCCGGGGAGCTGTTTTTT. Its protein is CAISPSGSKVAGELFF.